The clone carrying this TCR beta chain was observed a handful of times. Its antigen is undetermined. The entry originates in a study of shared clonotypes between healthy human individuals. Turning to the study itself: The donor pool was made up of a couple of women and a few men aged 18 to 49. Whole-study results and caveats: Rarefaction indicated that sorted-subset sequencing remained incomplete although depth was large. Enrolling few donors narrowed the genetic and exposure-history diversity that was represented.

As defined, naive CD8 cells were CD45RO-negative and positively selected for CCR7, with terminally differentiated effector memory CD45RA+ cells excluded. This CDR3 has 15 amino acids. V lost 1 base and J lost 6, with 13 bases in between. Germline-derived CDR1 and CDR2 are MNHEY and SMNVEV (reference sequence). In the source study's methods: Sequence data from immunoSEQ were junction-only and lacked quality scores; consequently, filtering differed. TCRdb's copy holds only in-frame clones and misses some; the assay was immunoSEQ multiplex PCR. That table furnishes V, J and clone size, whereas the DNA furnished D and trimming. The data show 2 million to 2.5 million clones, around 96% seen once.

This TCR was recovered from a man aged 18 to 29 in good health. The sequencing sample was made of naive CD8+ T cells sorted from blood. V and J are TRBV27 and TRBJ2-1; D is ambiguous. The CDR3 sequence: CASSLWGSPINEQFF. As DNA, the CDR3 is TGTGCCAGCAGTTTATGGGGTTCGCCGATCAATGAGCAGTTCTTC.